Shown below are 20 T cell receptor beta chains from a single sample sequenced in a study of identical twins. TCRdb ran MiXCR on the 5' RACE reads and lists one entry per CDR3 protein. Of about 240,000 distinct CDR3 sequences in the sample, 10% to 13% are singletons; the top ten hold 8% to 10%. The sequenced sample was memory T cells sorted from blood. The origin of the receptors is a man aged 50-60 years in good health.

This clonotype was seen ten or more times. The chain employs TRBV7-8 and TRBJ1-1, with 9 positions matching TRBD1. The CDR3 runs to 15 residues. V trimming: 5 bases; J trimming: 5 bases; junction bases outside the gene matches: 9. CDR1 SGHVS and CDR2 FQNEAQ come from the germline V gene. The DNA of the CDR3 is TGTGCCAGCAGCAATCCCTACAGGGGGCGGACTGAAGCTTTCTTT. Protein: CASSNPYRGRTEAFF.

There are many counts of this clonotype. The rearrangement links TRBV6-5 to TRBJ2-2; TRBD1 agrees at 7 bases. The CDR3 covers 15 residues. Germline V gives CDR1 MNHEY, CDR2 SVGAGI. V lost 2 bases, J lost 3 bases, and 3 bases stayed unmatched. The CDR3 spells CASSYETGYTGELFF. CDR3 nucleotides: TGTGCCAGCAGTTACGAGACAGGGTACACCGGGGAGCTGTTTTTT.

The CDR3 nucleotides are TGCGCCAGCAGCCAAGTAGTTGCAAGCAACAACAATGAGCAGTTCTTC. Protein product: CASSQVVASNNNEQFF. The chain carries TRBV4-1 and TRBJ2-1; D not resolved. The CDR3 has 16 amino acids. Deletions cut 1 base from V and 5 bases from J, with 15 bases between. Germline values: CDR1 MGHRA, CDR2 YSYEKL.

This clonotype has at least ten counts. CDR3: CASSRAGPTEQYF. CDR3 bases: TGTGCCAGCAGTCGGGCCGGCCCTACCGAGCAGTACTTC. The rearrangement joins TRBV28 to TRBJ2-7, with D unclear. Between the trimmed V and J ends, which lost 5 bases and 6 bases, there was a span of 14 bases. Germline V lookup: CDR1 MDHEN, CDR2 SYDVKM. The CDR3 has 13 amino acids. Filled out from reference TRBV28 and TRBJ2-7, the complete variable domain reads DVKVTQSSRYLVKRTGEKVFLECVQDMDHENMFWYRQDPGLGLRLIYFSYDVKMKEKGDIPEGYSVSREKKERFSLILESASTNQTSMYLCASSRAGPTEQYFGPGTRLTVT.

The genes are TRBV18 and TRBJ2-5, with D perhaps matching TRBD1 or TRBD2 (5 bases each). Germline values: CDR1 KGHSH, CDR2 LQKENI. Trimming left V 8 bases short and J 5 bases short, with 12 bases between. The CDR3 extends over 12 amino acids. The CDR3 DNA is TGTGCCAGCCGGGACGTCGGGGAGACCCAGTACTTC. It codes for CASRDVGETQYF.

This clonotype came up many times. One junction end does not reproduce the germline sequence, and a read error may be involved. V and J are TRBV5-1 and TRBJ2-5, with D possibly matching TRBD2 (6 bases). The CDR3 totals 15 residues. From germline, CDR1 is SGHRS and CDR2 YFSETQ. The CDR3 sequence is CATSENPGVQETQYF. The CDR3, as DNA: TGCGCCACCAGCGAGAATCCGGGGGTCCAAGAGACCCAGTACTTC.

There are many counts of this clonotype. The chain is built from TRBV12-3 or TRBV12-4 and TRBJ1-3, with a weak D call TRBD1 (6 bases). The V end lost 4 bases, the J end lost 0 bases, and 7 bases lay between the germline ends. CDR3 length equals 14 residues. The CDR3 protein is CASSWDISGNTIYF. DNA for the CDR3: TGTGCCAGCAGTTGGGACATCTCTGGAAACACCATATATTTT.

This clonotype was recorded at least ten times. The rearrangement joins TRBV27 to TRBJ1-5; tentative D call: TRBD1 (6 bases). With 6 bases removed from V and 3 bases from J, the gap between germline ends came to 15 bases. Germline V gene sequence: CDR1 MNHEY, CDR2 SMNVEV (reference sequence). CDR3 length: 15 amino acids. In DNA, the CDR3 is TGTGCCAGCAGCCTCGGGGGGCCTTCCAATCAGCCCCAGCATTTT. Translation gives CASSLGGPSNQPQHF.

This clonotype appeared many times. V usage is TRBV7-2 and J usage is TRBJ2-3; the D gene is possibly TRBD1 (6 bases). The germline V gene has CDR1 SGHTA and CDR2 FQGNSA. This CDR3 spans 15 amino acids. The germline V and J ends were trimmed by 5 bases and 0 bases, with 12 bases remaining between them. In DNA, the CDR3 is TGTGCCAGCAGCCAAGACAGGACTAGCACAGATACGCAGTATTTT. Protein: CASSQDRTSTDTQYF.

There are a few counts of this clonotype. The CDR3 coding sequence is TGCGCCAGCAGCCAAGATCACCCAGGGCTTAGGGCAGGGGCCAACGTCCTGACTTTC. Its protein is CASSQDHPGLRAGANVLTF. The chain links TRBV4-3 to TRBJ2-6; weak D call: TRBD1 (5 bases). Trimming left V 0 bases short and J 4 bases short, with 19 bases between. Germline values: CDR1 LGHNA, CDR2 YSLEER. There are 19 residues in the CDR3.

This sequence joins TRBV18 and TRBJ2-7; TRBD1 is a possible D gene (5 bases). The CDR3 is made up of 13 amino acids. Between the trimmed V and J ends, which lost 2 bases and 2 bases, there was a span of 7 bases. The germline V gene has CDR1 KGHSH and CDR2 LQKENI. CDR3 nucleotide sequence: TGTGCCAGCTCACCAGGGGCCGCCTACGAGCAGTACTTC. It is translated as CASSPGAAYEQYF.

This clonotype was seen ten or more times. The chain employs TRBV7-2 and TRBJ2-2; the match to TRBD2 covers 11 bases. Germline CDR1 SGHTA, CDR2 FQGNSA. V shed 5 bases and J 6 bases; nucleotides not matched to a gene: 8. This CDR3 contains 16 residues. In DNA, the CDR3 is TGTGCCAGCAGCCCGAGGACTAGCGGGTATGCCGGGGAGCTGTTTTTT. Translated: CASSPRTSGYAGELFF.

The chain is built from TRBV20-1 and TRBJ2-3, with 11 bases aligning to TRBD2. The junction had 4 bases not matched to a gene; V was cut back by 3 bases and J by 2 bases. This CDR3 is 15 amino acids long. Germline loops: CDR1 DFQATT, CDR2 SNEGSKA (reference sequence). The CDR3 spells CSARLAGGFTDTQYF. CDR3 sequence (DNA): TGCAGTGCTAGGTTAGCGGGAGGGTTCACAGATACGCAGTATTTT.

This clonotype has at least ten counts. The rearrangement joins TRBV6-2 or TRBV6-3 to TRBJ2-7; the D gene could be TRBD1 or TRBD2 (5 bases each). The ends were cut back, 2 bases at V and 0 bases at J, with 11 bases in the middle. This CDR3 spans 15 amino acids. The V gene's germline CDR1 is MNHEY and CDR2 SVGEGT. The CDR3 DNA follows: TGTGCCAGCAGTTACGTGGGACCTAGCTCCTACGAGCAGTACTTC. Protein product: CASSYVGPSSYEQYF.

This clonotype was seen at least ten times. The chain has TRBV15 and TRBJ1-4; TRBD1 aligns across 9 bases. Germline V gives CDR1 LNHNV, CDR2 YYDKDF (reference sequence). This CDR3 comprises 16 residues. V shed 0 bases, J shed 7 bases, and the junction held 6 bases outside the gene matches. The CDR3 DNA reads as TGTGCCACCAGCAGAGATCGGGGACAGGGTCGTGAAAAACTGTTTTTT. It codes for CATSRDRGQGREKLFF.

The V gene is TRBV12-3 or TRBV12-4, the J gene TRBJ1-2; weak D call: TRBD1 (5 bases). V was trimmed by 7 bases and J by 0 bases, leaving 12 bases between them. The CDR3 length is 14 residues. The CDR3: CASKRGPTNYGYTF. CDR3 bases: TGTGCCAGCAAGCGGGGACCCACTAACTATGGCTACACCTTC.

This clonotype has a handful of counts. This rearrangement joins TRBV5-1 to TRBJ2-3; perhaps TRBD1 as D (5 bases). V gave up 4 bases and J gave up 2 bases, with 11 bases separating them. CDR1 and CDR2 (germline): SGHRS, YFSETQ. This CDR3 contains 14 residues. The DNA of the CDR3 is TGCGCCAGCAGCGACAGAGGCCCCACAGATACGCAGTATTTT. It codes for CASSDRGPTDTQYF.

Many counts were recorded for this clonotype. The rearrangement uses TRBV4-3 and TRBJ1-5, with D unresolved. The CDR3 covers 15 residues. CDR1 and CDR2 (germline): LGHNA, YSLEER. Trimming removed 0 bases from V and 3 bases from J, with 9 bases in between. The CDR3 is CASSQEAVYNQPQHF. CDR3 DNA: TGCGCCAGCAGCCAAGAAGCGGTTTACAATCAGCCCCAGCATTTT.

The chain recombines TRBV5-4 with TRBJ2-1; TRBD1 matches 12 bases. The ends lost 4 bases at V and 4 bases at J; junction bases unmatched: 6. CDR1 and CDR2 from the germline V gene are SGHNT and YYREEE (reference sequence). This CDR3 has 16 residues. CDR3 in DNA: TGTGCCAGCAGCGATGGGACAGGGGGCTTGTACAATGAGCAGTTCTTC. Residues: CASSDGTGGLYNEQFF.

This clonotype was seen a few times. The genes are TRBV24-1 and TRBJ1-1; no firm D call. CDR3 length: 13 residues. Trimming cost V 5 bases and J 6 bases, with 12 bases left between them. CDR1 is KGHDR and CDR2 is SFDVKD in the germline V gene. The CDR3 bases are TGTGCCACCAGTGCCTGGAATGGCGCTGAAGCTTTCTTT. This translates into CATSAWNGAEAFF.